Each of the 16 T cell receptor beta chains below was sequenced from the same sample in a study of beta chain features in type 1 diabetes. These receptors have no known antigen. Study-wide results and caveats: Within each of all four CD4+ subsets, Type 1 diabetes patients had TCRB CDR3s that were moderately but significantly shorter.

The investigators reverse transcribed all of the isolated RNA, so they sequenced expressed TCRB transcripts. The data were produced by immunoSEQ multiplex PCR, yet TCRdb's version contains in-frame clones alone and is incomplete. The sample records around 130,000 clones, roughly 15% being singletons. The sample was central memory CD4+ T cells from blood. These receptor sequences come from a man aged 25-40 years with type 1 diabetes.

This clone was counted only a few times. The V call is TRBV28, the J call TRBJ1-4; 11 bases match TRBD1. The CDR3 length is 15 residues. Trimming at V came to 7 bases and at J to 8 bases, leaving 9 bases not matched to a gene. Germline lookup yields CDR1 MDHEN and CDR2 SYDVKM. The CDR3 sequence is CASNPGQGAREKLFF. In DNA, the CDR3 is TGTGCCAGCAACCCCGGACAGGGGGCGCGGGAAAAACTGTTTTTT. Looking up the rest from reference TRBV28 and TRBJ1-4 gives the full variable domain: DVKVTQSSRYLVKRTGEKVFLECVQDMDHENMFWYRQDPGLGLRLIYFSYDVKMKEKGDIPEGYSVSREKKERFSLILESASTNQTSMYLCASNPGQGAREKLFFGSGTQLSVL.

The chain employs TRBV2 and TRBJ2-1, with D unclear. The germline V gene encodes CDR1 SNHLY and CDR2 FYNNEI. The V end lost 4 bases, the J end lost 7 bases, and 5 bases lay between the germline ends. The CDR3 consists of 11 residues. CDR3: CASSVVNEQFF. In nucleotides, the CDR3 is TGTGCCAGCAGTGTGGTTAATGAGCAGTTCTTC. Combining the CDR3 with reference TRBV2 and TRBJ2-1 gives the whole variable domain EPEVTQTPSHQVTQMGQEVILRCVPISNHLYFYWYRQILGQKVEFLVSFYNNEISEKSEIFDDQFSVERPDGSNFTLKIRSTKLEDSAMYFCASSVVNEQFFGPGTRLTVL.

This clone was detected many times. This chain connects TRBV19 to TRBJ2-1, with 7 bases matching TRBD2. CDR3 length: 15 residues. After removal of 1 base from V and 9 bases from J, the junction contained 9 bases not matched to a gene. From germline, CDR1 is LNHDA and CDR2 SQIVND (reference sequence). CDR3 DNA sequence: TGTGCCAGTAGTATAGGCGGGAGTGTCATGGTTGAGCAGTTCTTC. Encoded protein: CASSIGGSVMVEQFF.

This clone was detected only a few times. V usage is TRBV9 and J usage is TRBJ1-5; no clear D. Germline V lookup: CDR1 SGDLS, CDR2 YYNGEE. V lost 3 bases to trimming and J lost 7 bases, with 11 bases between them. This CDR3 comprises 13 residues. The CDR3 reads CASSGHEEQPQHF. The CDR3 coding sequence is TGTGCCAGCAGCGGACACGAGGAACAGCCCCAGCATTTT.

This clone was seen more than once but under ten times. The chain employs TRBV10-3 and TRBJ2-5, with a tentative D call TRBD1 (5 bases). V lost 0 bases to trimming and J lost 2 bases, with 13 bases between them. CDR1 ENHRY and CDR2 SYGVKD come from the germline V gene. This CDR3 contains 16 residues. CDR3 sequence reads: CAISESPVGLQETQYF. The CDR3 DNA sequence: TGTGCCATCAGTGAGTCTCCGGTGGGGCTACAAGAGACCCAGTACTTC.

Only a few counts were recorded for this clone. The V gene is TRBV29-1, the J gene TRBJ1-2; D might be TRBD1 (5 bases). CDR1 is SQVTM, CDR2 ANQGSEA, per germline. Trimming cost V 2 bases and J 4 bases, with 8 bases left between them. The CDR3 has 12 residues. The CDR3 protein is CSVETGGYGYTF. CDR3 sequence (DNA): TGCAGCGTTGAAACAGGCGGCTATGGCTACACCTTC.

This clone was found a few times. As DNA, the CDR3 is TGTGCCAGCAGCCAATTCTGGCGATTAACAGATACGCAGTATTTT. It translates to CASSQFWRLTDTQYF. This chain joins TRBV4-2 and TRBJ2-3; D remains unclear. Germline V gene lookup returns CDR1 LGHNA and CDR2 YNFKEQ. The CDR3 spans 15 residues. The V gene lost 2 bases and the J gene lost 3 bases, with 12 bases spanning the gap.

This clone occurred many times. The genes are TRBV5-1 and TRBJ2-7, with no clear D. Germline CDR1 reads SGHRS; CDR2 reads YFSETQ. Between the trimmed V and J ends, which lost 0 bases and 6 bases, there was a span of 16 bases. This CDR3 has 15 residues. The CDR3 nucleotides are TGCGCCAGCAGCTTGGTCGGAGACGGTATAGGCGAGCAGTACTTC. Its protein is CASSLVGDGIGEQYF.

The chain links TRBV29-1 to TRBJ1-4; 7 nucleotides match TRBD1. CDR1 and CDR2 (germline): SQVTM, ANQGSEA. This CDR3 comprises 12 residues. CDR3 in amino acids: CGTGQTNEKLFF. The CDR3, as DNA: TGCGGAACGGGACAGACAAATGAAAAACTGTTTTTT.

This clone was observed a few times. The rearrangement uses TRBV6-1 and TRBJ2-7; either TRBD1 or TRBD2 may supply D (6 bases each). Germline assignment: CDR1 MNHNS and CDR2 SASEGT. The CDR3 runs to 14 residues. V was cut by 8 bases and J by 6 bases, with 20 bases left in between. In nucleotides, the CDR3 is TGTGCCAGCGGGCCATTTTCACAGGGAGGCGAGCAGTACTTC. It codes for CASGPFSQGGEQYF.

This clone was seen a handful of times. V gene TRBV5-1 combines with J gene TRBJ2-1; D remains ambiguous. Germline V gives CDR1 SGHRS, CDR2 YFSETQ. Deletions cut 0 bases from V and 8 bases from J, with 9 bases between. The CDR3 is 13 amino acids. The CDR3, as DNA: TGCGCCAGCAGCTTGGAAGGGCGCGATGAGCAGTTCTTC. Its translation: CASSLEGRDEQFF. Complete variable domain (other parts from reference TRBV5-1 and TRBJ2-1): KAGVTQTPRYLIKTRGQQVTLSCSPISGHRSVSWYQQTPGQGLQFLFEYFSETQRNKGNFPGRFSGRQFSNSRSEMNVSTLELGDSALYLCASSLEGRDEQFFGPGTRLTVL.

The V gene is TRBV27, the J gene TRBJ2-1, with D unresolved. CDR1 MNHEY and CDR2 SMNVEV come from the germline V gene (reference sequence). Trimming stripped 6 bases from V and 4 bases from J, with 10 bases between. This CDR3 has 13 residues. The CDR3 sequence: CASRDRYYNEQFF. The CDR3 bases are TGTGCCAGCAGGGATAGGTATTACAATGAGCAGTTCTTC.

The chain is built from TRBV6-6 and TRBJ1-2; D is undetermined. Germline CDR1 reads MNHNY; CDR2 reads SVGAGI (reference sequence). The CDR3 sequence is 16 residues long. Trimming took off 2 bases at V and 0 bases at J, with 13 bases between the two ends. As DNA, the CDR3 is TGTGCCAGCAGTTACGACGAGGCCCCTACTAACTATGGCTACACCTTC. Translation: CASSYDEAPTNYGYTF.

The chain carries TRBV4-2 and TRBJ2-7; the match to TRBD1 covers 8 bases. The CDR3 runs 15 residues. Trimming took 0 bases from V and 5 from J; bases not matched to a gene: 6. CDR1 and CDR2 from the germline V gene are LGHNA and YNFKEQ. For the CDR3, the DNA is TGTGCCAGCAGCCAAGATGGGGCAGGGGGCGACGAGCAGTACTTC. Translating gives CASSQDGAGGDEQYF.

The sample holds many counts of this clone. V is TRBV29-1 and J is TRBJ2-7; no clear D. Germline V gene sequence: CDR1 SQVTM, CDR2 ANQGSEA. V shed 7 bases and J shed 6 bases, with 16 bases lying between them. CDR3 length: 12 residues. The CDR3: CSAVWVESEQYF. The CDR3 DNA is TGCAGCGCCGTGTGGGTGGAGTCCGAGCAGTACTTC.

The chain employs TRBV6-5 and TRBJ1-1; TRBD1 is a possible D gene (5 bases). V was trimmed by 5 bases and J by 0 bases, leaving 10 bases between them. The CDR3 length is 14 residues. Germline CDR1 and CDR2: MNHEY and SVGAGI. This CDR3 is CASSESQVNTEAFF. CDR3 bases: TGTGCCAGCAGTGAATCACAGGTGAACACTGAAGCTTTCTTT.